This T cell receptor (beta chain) was sequenced in a study of PD-L1 blockade in urothelial cancer. The time point: peripheral blood 6 weeks after treatment start. V lost 5 bases, J lost 8 bases, and 25 bases lay in between. The CDR3 loop spans 17 amino acids. Germline V CDR1 and CDR2: MNHEY, SMNVEV (reference sequence). Each PCR received spiked synthetic TCR analog templates. Assay used: immunoSEQ multiplex PCR; TCRdb lists only in-frame clones, some missing. The sample lists around 41,000 clones, roughly 80% occurring once. The material sequenced was PBMCs, taken around atezolizumab (anti-PD-L1) treatment. The genes are TRBV27 and TRBJ2-1, with a possible D match to TRBD2 (7 bases). The receptor was derived from a man between 60 and 75 years old with urothelial cancer. CDR3 loop: CASSPRGGGGATHEQFF. The CDR3 DNA is TGTGCCAGCAGTCCCCGGGGAGGTGGGGGGGCCACCCATGAGCAGTTCTTC.